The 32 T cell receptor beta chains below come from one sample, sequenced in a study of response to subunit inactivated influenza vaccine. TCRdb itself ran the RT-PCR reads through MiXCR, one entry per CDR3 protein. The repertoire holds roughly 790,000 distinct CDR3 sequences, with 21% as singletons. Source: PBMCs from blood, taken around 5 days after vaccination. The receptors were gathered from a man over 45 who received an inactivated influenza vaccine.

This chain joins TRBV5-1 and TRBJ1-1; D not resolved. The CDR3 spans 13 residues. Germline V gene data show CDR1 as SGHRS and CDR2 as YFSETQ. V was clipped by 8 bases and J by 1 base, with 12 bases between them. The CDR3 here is CASGTSANTEAFF. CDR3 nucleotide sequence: TGCGCCAGTGGAACCTCAGCGAACACTGAAGCTTTCTTT.

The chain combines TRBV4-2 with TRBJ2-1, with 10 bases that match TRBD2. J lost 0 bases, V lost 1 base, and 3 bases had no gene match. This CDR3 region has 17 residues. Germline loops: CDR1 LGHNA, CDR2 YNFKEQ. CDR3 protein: CASSQGASGSSYNEQFF. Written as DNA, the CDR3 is TGTGCCAGCAGCCAAGGGGCTAGCGGGAGCTCCTACAATGAGCAGTTCTTC.

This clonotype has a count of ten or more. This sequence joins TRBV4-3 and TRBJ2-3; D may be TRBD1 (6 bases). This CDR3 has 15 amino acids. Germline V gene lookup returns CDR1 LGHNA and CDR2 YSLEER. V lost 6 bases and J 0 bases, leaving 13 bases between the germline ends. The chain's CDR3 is CASRTGLTSTDTQYF. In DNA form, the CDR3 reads TGCGCCAGCAGAACAGGGTTAACTAGCACAGATACGCAGTATTTT.

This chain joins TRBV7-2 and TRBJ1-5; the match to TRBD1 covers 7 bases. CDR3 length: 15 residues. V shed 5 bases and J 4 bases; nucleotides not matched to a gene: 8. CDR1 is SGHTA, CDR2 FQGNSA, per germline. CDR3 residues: CASSRKTGSNQPQHF. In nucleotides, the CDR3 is TGTGCCAGCAGCAGAAAGACAGGGTCGAATCAGCCCCAGCATTTT. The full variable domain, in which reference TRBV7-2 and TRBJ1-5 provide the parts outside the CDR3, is GAGVSQSPSNKVTEKGKDVELRCDPISGHTALYWYRQSLGQGLEFLIYFQGNSAPDKSGLPSDRFSAERTGGSVSTLTIQRTQQEDSAVYLCASSRKTGSNQPQHFGDGTRLSIL.

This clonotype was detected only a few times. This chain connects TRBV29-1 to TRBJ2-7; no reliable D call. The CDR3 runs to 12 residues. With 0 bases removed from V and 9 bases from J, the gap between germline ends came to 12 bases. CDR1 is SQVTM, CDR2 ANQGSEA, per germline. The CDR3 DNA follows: TGCAGCGTTGAAGATCCTAAGGCAGGGCAGTACTTC. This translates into CSVEDPKAGQYF.

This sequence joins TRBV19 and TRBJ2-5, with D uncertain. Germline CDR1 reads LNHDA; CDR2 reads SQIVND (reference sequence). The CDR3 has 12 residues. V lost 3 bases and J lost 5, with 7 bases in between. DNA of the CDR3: TGTGCCAGTAGTATCGGCCGGGAGACCCAGTACTTC. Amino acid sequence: CASSIGRETQYF.

The CDR3 coding sequence is TGTGCCAGCAGCTTAGCGGTTTTCCGCACCAAGTCTTCACCCCTCCACTTT. Protein: CASSLAVFRTKSSPLHF. This chain connects TRBV7-8 to TRBJ1-6; no definite D call. This CDR3 contains 17 residues. CDR1 and CDR2 from the germline V gene are SGHVS and FQNEAQ. Trimming stripped 0 bases from V and 9 bases from J, with 18 bases between. The whole variable domain, remainder taken from reference TRBV7-8 and TRBJ1-6, is GAGVSQSPRYKVAKRGQDVALRCDPISGHVSLFWYQQALGQGPEFLTYFQNEAQLDKSGLPSDRFFAERPEGSVSTLKIQRTQQEDSAVYLCASSLAVFRTKSSPLHFGNGTRLTVT.

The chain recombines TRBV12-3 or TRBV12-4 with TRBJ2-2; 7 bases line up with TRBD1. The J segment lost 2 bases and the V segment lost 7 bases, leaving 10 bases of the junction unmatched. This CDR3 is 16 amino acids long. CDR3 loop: CASTSFRDRNTGELFF. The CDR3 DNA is TGTGCCAGCACCTCATTTAGGGACAGAAACACCGGGGAGCTGTTTTTT.

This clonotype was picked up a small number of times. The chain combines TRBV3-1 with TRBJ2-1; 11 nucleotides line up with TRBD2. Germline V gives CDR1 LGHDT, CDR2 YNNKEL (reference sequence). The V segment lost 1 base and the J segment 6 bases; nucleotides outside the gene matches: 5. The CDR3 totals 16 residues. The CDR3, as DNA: TGTGCCAGCAGCCAAGTTAGGCTAGCGGGAGGCAATGAGCAGTTCTTC. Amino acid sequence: CASSQVRLAGGNEQFF.

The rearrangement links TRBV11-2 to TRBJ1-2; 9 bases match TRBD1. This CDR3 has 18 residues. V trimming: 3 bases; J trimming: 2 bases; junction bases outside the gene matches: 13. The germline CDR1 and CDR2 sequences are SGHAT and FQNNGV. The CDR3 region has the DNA TGTGCCAGCAGCTTTCCCCGACAGGGGGTAGGGGAAAACTATGGCTACACCTTC. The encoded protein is CASSFPRQGVGENYGYTF.

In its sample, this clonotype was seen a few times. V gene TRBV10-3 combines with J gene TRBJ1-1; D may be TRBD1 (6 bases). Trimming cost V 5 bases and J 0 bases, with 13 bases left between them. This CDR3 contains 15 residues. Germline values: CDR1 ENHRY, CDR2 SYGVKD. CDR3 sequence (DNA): TGTGCCATCAGTCGAGAACAGGGCCTGAACACTGAAGCTTTCTTT. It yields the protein CAISREQGLNTEAFF.

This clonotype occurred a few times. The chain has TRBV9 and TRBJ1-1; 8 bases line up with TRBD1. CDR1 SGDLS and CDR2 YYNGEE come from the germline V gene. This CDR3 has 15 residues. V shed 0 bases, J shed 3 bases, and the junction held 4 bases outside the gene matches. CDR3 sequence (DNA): TGTGCCAGCAGCGTAGGTCACAGGGGGGACACTGAAGCTTTCTTT. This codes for CASSVGHRGDTEAFF.

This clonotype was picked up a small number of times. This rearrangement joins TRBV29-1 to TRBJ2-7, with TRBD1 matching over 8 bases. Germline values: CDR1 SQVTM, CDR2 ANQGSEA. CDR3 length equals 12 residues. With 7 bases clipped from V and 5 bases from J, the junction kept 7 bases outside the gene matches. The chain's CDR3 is CSGRTGWHEQYF. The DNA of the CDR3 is TGCAGCGGACGGACAGGGTGGCACGAGCAGTACTTC.

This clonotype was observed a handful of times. The CDR3 nucleotides are TGCAGTGCTAGCAGGACTAGCGGGGGTCTGAGCTCCTACGAGCAGTACTTC. Protein: CSASRTSGGLSSYEQYF. The rearrangement joins TRBV20-1 to TRBJ2-7; 13 nucleotides align to TRBD2. CDR1 is DFQATT and CDR2 is SNEGSKA in the germline V gene (reference sequence). The CDR3 has 17 residues. Germline trimming cut 3 bases from V and 0 bases from J; bases unmatched to any gene: 8.

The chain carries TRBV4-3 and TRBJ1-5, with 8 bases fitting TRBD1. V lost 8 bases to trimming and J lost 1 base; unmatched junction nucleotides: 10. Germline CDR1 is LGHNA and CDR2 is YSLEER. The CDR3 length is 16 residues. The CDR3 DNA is TGCGCCAGCGCGGACAGGGAGAGTGGGAGCAATCAGCCCCAGCATTTT. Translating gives CASADRESGSNQPQHF.

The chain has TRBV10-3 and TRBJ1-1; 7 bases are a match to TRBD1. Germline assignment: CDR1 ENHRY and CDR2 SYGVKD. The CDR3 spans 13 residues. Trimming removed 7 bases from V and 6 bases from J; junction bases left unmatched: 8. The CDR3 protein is CAINGQAGAEAFF. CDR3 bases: TGTGCCATCAACGGACAGGCCGGCGCTGAAGCTTTCTTT.

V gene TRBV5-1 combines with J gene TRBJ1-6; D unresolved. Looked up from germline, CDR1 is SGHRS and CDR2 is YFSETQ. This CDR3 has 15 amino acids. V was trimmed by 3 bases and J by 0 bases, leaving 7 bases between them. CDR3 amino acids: CASSSISSYNSPLHF. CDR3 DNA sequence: TGCGCCAGCAGCTCCATCAGCTCCTATAATTCACCCCTCCACTTT.

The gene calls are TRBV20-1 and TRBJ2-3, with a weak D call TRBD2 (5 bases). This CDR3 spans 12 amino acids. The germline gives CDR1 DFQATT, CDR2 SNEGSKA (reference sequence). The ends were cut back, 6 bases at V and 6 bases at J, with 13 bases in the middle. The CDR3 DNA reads TGCAGTGCAACGCGACGCGGGGATACGCAGTATTTT. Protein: CSATRRGDTQYF.

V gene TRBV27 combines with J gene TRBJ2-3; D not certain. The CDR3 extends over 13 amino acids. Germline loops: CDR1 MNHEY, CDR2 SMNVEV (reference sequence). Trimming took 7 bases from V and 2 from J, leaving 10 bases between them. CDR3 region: CASTSRATDTQYF. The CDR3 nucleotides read TGTGCCAGCACGTCAAGGGCCACAGATACGCAGTATTTT.

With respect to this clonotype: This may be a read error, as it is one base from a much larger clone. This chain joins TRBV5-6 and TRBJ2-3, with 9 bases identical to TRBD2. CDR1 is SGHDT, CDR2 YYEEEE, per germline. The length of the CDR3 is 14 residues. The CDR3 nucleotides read TGTGCCATCAGCCCGTGGACTAGCGAAGATACGCAGTATTTT. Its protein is CAISPWTSEDTQYF. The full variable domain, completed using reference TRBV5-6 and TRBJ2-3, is DAGVTQSPTHLIKTRGQQVTLRCSPKSGHDTVSWYQQALGQGPQFIFQYYEEEERQRGNFPDRFSGHQFPNYSSELNVNALLLGDSALYLCAISPWTSEDTQYFGPGTRLTVL.

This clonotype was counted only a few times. CDR3 nucleotides: TGTGCCAGCAGACCAGTCGGGGGAAACACAGATACGCAGTATTTT. It translates to CASRPVGGNTDTQYF. The chain employs TRBV7-9 and TRBJ2-3; a possible D gene is TRBD2 (6 bases). Germline V gene sequence: CDR1 SEHNR, CDR2 FQNEAQ (reference sequence). The length of the CDR3 is 15 residues. V was pared by 6 bases and J by 2 bases, with 15 bases between.

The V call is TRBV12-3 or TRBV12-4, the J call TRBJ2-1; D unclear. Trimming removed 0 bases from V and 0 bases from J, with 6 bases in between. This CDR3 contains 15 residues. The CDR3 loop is CASSLAWSSYNEQFF. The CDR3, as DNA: TGTGCCAGCAGTTTAGCGTGGAGCTCCTACAATGAGCAGTTCTTC.

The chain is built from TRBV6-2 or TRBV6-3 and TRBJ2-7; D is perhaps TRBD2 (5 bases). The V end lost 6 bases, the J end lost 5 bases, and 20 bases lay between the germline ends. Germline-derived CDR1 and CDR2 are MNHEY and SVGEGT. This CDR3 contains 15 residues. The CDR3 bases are TGTGCCAGCAGCGGGGTGTTCGGCGCGTTCGACGAGCAGTACTTC. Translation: CASSGVFGAFDEQYF.

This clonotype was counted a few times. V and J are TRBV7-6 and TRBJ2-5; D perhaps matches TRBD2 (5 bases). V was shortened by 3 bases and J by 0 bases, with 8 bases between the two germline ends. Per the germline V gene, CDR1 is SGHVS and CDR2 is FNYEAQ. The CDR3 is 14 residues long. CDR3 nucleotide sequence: TGTGCCAGCAGCTTTTCCGGGAACCAAGAGACCCAGTACTTC. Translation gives CASSFSGNQETQYF.

The CDR3 reads CSASSTGATYEQYF. The CDR3 DNA follows: TGCAGTGCTAGTAGCACAGGGGCCACCTACGAGCAGTACTTC. The rearrangement joins TRBV20-1 to TRBJ2-7, with 7 bases lining up with TRBD1. There are 14 residues in the CDR3. The V and J ends lost 3 bases and 2 bases, in that order; junction bases with no gene match: 7. The germline V gene has CDR1 DFQATT and CDR2 SNEGSKA (reference sequence).

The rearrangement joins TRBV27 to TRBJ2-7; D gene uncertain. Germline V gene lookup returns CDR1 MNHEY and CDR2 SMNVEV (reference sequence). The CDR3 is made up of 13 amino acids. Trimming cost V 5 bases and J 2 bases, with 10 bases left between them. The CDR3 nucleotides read TGTGCCAGCAGTCCTACGGCTCCCTACGAGCAGTACTTC. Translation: CASSPTAPYEQYF.

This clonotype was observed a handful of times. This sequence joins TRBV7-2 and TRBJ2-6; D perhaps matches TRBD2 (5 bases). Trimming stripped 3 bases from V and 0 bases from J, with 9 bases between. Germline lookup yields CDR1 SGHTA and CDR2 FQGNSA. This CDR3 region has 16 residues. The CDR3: CASSFGSASGANVLTF. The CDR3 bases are TGTGCCAGCAGCTTTGGTAGCGCCTCTGGGGCCAACGTCCTGACTTTC.

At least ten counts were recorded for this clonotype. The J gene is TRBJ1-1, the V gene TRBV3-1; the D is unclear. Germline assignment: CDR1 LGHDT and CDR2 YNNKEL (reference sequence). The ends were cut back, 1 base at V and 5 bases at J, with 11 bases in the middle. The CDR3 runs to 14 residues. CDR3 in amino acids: CASSQGAGPTEAFF. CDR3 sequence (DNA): TGTGCCAGCAGCCAAGGGGCAGGTCCTACTGAAGCTTTCTTT.

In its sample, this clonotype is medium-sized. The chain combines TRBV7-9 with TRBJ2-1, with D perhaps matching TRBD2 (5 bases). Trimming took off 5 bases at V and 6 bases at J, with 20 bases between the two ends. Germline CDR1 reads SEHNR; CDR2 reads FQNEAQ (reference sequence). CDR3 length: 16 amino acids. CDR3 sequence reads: CASSPGMASSRNEQFF. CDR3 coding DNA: TGTGCCAGCAGCCCCGGGATGGCCAGCTCACGCAATGAGCAGTTCTTC.

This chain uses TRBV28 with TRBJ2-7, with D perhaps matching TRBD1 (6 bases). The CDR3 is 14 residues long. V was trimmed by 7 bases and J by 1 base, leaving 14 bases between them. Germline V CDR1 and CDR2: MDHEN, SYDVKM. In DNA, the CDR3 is TGTGCCAGCATTTCCGACAGGAGGTCCTACGAGCAGTACTTC. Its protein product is CASISDRRSYEQYF.

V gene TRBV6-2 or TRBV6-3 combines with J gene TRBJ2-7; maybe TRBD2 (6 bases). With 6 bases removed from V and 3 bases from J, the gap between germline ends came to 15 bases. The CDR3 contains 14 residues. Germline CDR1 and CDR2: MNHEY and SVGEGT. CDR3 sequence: CASSSGGSVYEQYF. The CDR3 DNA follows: TGTGCCAGCAGCAGCGGAGGGAGCGTCTACGAGCAGTACTTC.

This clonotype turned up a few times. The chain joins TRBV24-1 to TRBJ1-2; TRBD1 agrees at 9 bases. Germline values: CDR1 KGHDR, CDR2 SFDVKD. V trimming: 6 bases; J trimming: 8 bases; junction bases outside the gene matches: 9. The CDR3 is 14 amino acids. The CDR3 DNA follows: TGTGCCACCAGTTCCGGGACAGGGTCCTTCGGCTACACCTTC. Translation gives CATSSGTGSFGYTF.